This record concerns one T cell receptor (beta chain) sequence. Looked up from germline, CDR1 is SEHNR and CDR2 is FQNEAQ (reference sequence). Trimming stripped 1 base from V and 3 bases from J, with 12 bases between. The CDR3 has 16 amino acids. Sequencing was performed with immunoSEQ multiplex PCR; in TCRdb, only in-frame clones are kept and a portion is missing. Seen here are 2,500,000 or so clones, 93% observed once, and the top ten hold approximately 0.36%. This entry belongs to a study of shared clonotypes between healthy human individuals. The source of this sequence is a man in his late teens or twenties in good health. Some clones in this sample may be carry-over from other donors' samples. Material for sequencing was naive CD4+ T cells from PBMCs. As for subset: CD45RA+ positively selected. The chain uses TRBV7-9 and TRBJ2-2; D may be TRBD2 (6 bases). CDR3 protein: CASSLGGREDTGELFF. The CDR3 DNA sequence: TGTGCCAGCAGCTTAGGGGGCAGGGAGGACACCGGGGAGCTGTTTTTT.